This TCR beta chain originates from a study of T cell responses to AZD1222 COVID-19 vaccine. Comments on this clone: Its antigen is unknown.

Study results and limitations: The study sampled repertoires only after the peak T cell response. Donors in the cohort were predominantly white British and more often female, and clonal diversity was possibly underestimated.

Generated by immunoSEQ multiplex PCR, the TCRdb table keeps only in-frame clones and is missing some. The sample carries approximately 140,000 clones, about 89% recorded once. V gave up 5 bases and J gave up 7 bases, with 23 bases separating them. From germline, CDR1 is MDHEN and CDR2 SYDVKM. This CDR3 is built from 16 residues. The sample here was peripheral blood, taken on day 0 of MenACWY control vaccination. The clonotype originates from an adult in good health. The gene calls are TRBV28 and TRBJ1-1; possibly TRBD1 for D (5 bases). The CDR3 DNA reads TGTGCCAGCAGTCCTTATCGGGGGTCTCGAAGTGTTGAAGCTTTCTTT. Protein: CASSPYRGSRSVEAFF.